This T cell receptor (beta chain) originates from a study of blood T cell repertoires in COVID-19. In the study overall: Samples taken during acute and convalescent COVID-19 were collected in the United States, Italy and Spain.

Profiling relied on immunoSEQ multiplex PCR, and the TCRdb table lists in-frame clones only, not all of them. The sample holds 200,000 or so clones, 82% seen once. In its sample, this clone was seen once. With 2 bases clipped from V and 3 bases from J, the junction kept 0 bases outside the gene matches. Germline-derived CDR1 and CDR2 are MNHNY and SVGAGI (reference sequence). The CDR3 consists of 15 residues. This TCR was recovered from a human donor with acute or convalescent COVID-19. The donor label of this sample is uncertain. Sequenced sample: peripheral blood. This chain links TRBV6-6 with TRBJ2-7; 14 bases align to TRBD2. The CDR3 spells CASSYGTSGSYEQYF. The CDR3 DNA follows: TGTGCCAGCAGTTACGGGACTAGCGGGAGCTACGAGCAGTACTTC.